This T cell receptor beta chain was identified during a study of T cells in Graves' hyperthyroidism and ophthalmopathy. Notes on this clonotype: Its antigen is undetermined.

The V and J ends lost 3 bases and 0 bases, in that order; junction bases with no gene match: 4. The CDR3 is made up of 16 amino acids. Germline CDR1 MGHDK, CDR2 SYGVNS. Study-wide results and limits: Model-based prediction identified ophthalmopathy a median 6.5 months prior to its onset.

Amplified TCR beta CDR3 regions came from RNA transcripts. HTBI primers were used for first-round RT-PCR of the TCR CDR3. TCRdb ran MiXCR on the multiplex PCR reads and lists one entry per CDR3 protein. This table holds about 200,000 distinct CDR3 sequences, around a sixth found once. The rearrangement uses TRBV25-1 and TRBJ2-2, with 7 bases fitting TRBD1. This clonotype was sampled from a woman aged 45-65 years with Graves' hyperthyroidism. Sequencing was done on a sample of blood. This CDR3 reads CASSDLGGPNTGELFF. In nucleotides, the CDR3 is TGTGCCAGCAGTGATTTAGGGGGCCCGAACACCGGGGAGCTGTTTTTT.